This passage covers 5 T cell receptor beta chains from one sample sequenced in a study of T-cell memory formation after mild COVID-19. TCRdb analysed the 5' RACE reads with MiXCR anew, one entry per CDR3 protein. The sample contains a few hundred thousand distinct CDR3 sequences, over 9.5% of which appear only once. The specimen sequenced was PBMCs or a T cell subset sorted from them (not recorded which). These receptors originate from a man aged 18 to 29 who had mild COVID-19 (a few samples of this study predate the infection). Cell type and time point are not known.

This chain connects TRBV4-3 to TRBJ2-3; no clear D gene. This CDR3 region has 13 residues. Germline CDR1 LGHNA, CDR2 YSLEER. V was cut by 2 bases and J by 12 bases, with 15 bases left in between. Here the CDR3 DNA reads TGCGCCAGCAGCCAACGAGCCAGTCTGGGACAGTATTTT. This encodes CASSQRASLGQYF.

This clonotype was picked up a small number of times. V is TRBV11-1 and J is TRBJ2-3; 8 bases are a match to TRBD1. Germline V gene data show CDR1 as SGHAT and CDR2 as FQDESV (reference sequence). V dropped 5 bases and J dropped 5; count of bases not matched to a gene: 9. The CDR3 runs to 15 residues. CDR3 amino acids: CASSRQGTVRDTQYF. CDR3 bases: TGTGCCAGCAGCCGACAGGGGACGGTGCGAGATACGCAGTATTTT.

The chain recombines TRBV24-1 with TRBJ2-3; D is possibly TRBD1 (7 bases). Deletions cut 5 bases from V and 0 bases from J, with 11 bases between. Germline CDR1 KGHDR, CDR2 SFDVKD. CDR3 length equals 15 residues. For the CDR3, the DNA is TGTGCCACCAGTGGGAGGGACAGTAGCACAGATACGCAGTATTTT. Translation: CATSGRDSSTDTQYF.

At least ten counts were recorded for this clonotype. The chain has TRBV6-2 or TRBV6-3 and TRBJ1-5; D call uncertain. The V end lost 5 bases, the J end lost 3 bases, and 14 bases lay between the germline ends. Germline CDR1 reads MNHEY; CDR2 reads SVGEGT. The CDR3 length is 15 residues. The CDR3 nucleotides read TGTGCCAGCAGTGAGCCCCTCTCCTTCAATCAGCCCCAGCATTTT. This codes for CASSEPLSFNQPQHF.

This chain uses TRBV12-3 or TRBV12-4 with TRBJ2-1; 8 bases match TRBD1. The CDR3 totals 15 residues. With V trimmed by 7 bases and J by 5 bases, 10 bases remained unmatched. CDR3 amino acids: CASTPGGQGNNEQFF. In DNA, the CDR3 is TGTGCCAGCACTCCCGGTGGACAGGGAAACAATGAGCAGTTCTTC.